Below are 14 T cell receptor beta chains sequenced from a single sample in a study of T cells in Graves' hyperthyroidism and ophthalmopathy. Amplification targeted TCR beta CDR3 regions from RNA transcripts. TCR CDR3 regions were first amplified by RT-PCR with HTBI primers. TCRdb re-called the multiplex PCR reads through MiXCR, storing one row per CDR3 protein. The sample carries about 420,000 distinct CDR3 sequences, approximately 14% recorded once. The material sequenced was blood. These receptors were taken from a woman between 18 and 29 years old with Graves' hyperthyroidism.

This clonotype showed up many times. The chain recombines TRBV29-1 with TRBJ1-1, with D possibly matching TRBD1 (6 bases). V lost 2 bases, J lost 4 bases, and 14 bases lay in between. Germline V lookup: CDR1 SQVTM, CDR2 ANQGSEA. The CDR3 covers 14 residues. The CDR3 loop reads CSVELNNRVTEAFF. CDR3 bases: TGCAGCGTTGAACTAAATAACAGGGTCACTGAAGCTTTCTTT.

In regard to this clonotype: A much larger clone differs from this one at a single base, so this may be a read error. The rearrangement links TRBV4-2 to TRBJ2-7, with D perhaps matching TRBD2 (6 bases). The CDR3 extends over 13 amino acids. Trimming removed 11 bases from V and 6 bases from J, with 20 bases in between. In germline, CDR1 is LGHNA, CDR2 YNFKEQ. The CDR3 here is CAWSGSGYREQYF. CDR3 sequence (DNA): TGTGCCTGGAGTGGGAGCGGGTACCGCGAGCAGTACTTC.

In its sample, this clonotype was seen many times. This chain uses TRBV3-1 with TRBJ2-1, with no clear D. Between the trimmed V and J ends, which lost 3 bases and 2 bases, there was a span of 11 bases. There are 15 residues in the CDR3. Germline V gene sequence: CDR1 LGHDT, CDR2 YNNKEL (reference sequence). DNA of the CDR3: TGTGCCAGCAGCCAGGGAACGGCCACCTACAATGAGCAGTTCTTC. Amino acids: CASSQGTATYNEQFF.

This clonotype was seen only a few times. The rearrangement joins TRBV20-1 to TRBJ2-1; 10 bases map to TRBD1. This CDR3 is built from 13 residues. Unmatched junction bases numbered 5, after V lost 5 bases and J lost 7 bases. In germline, CDR1 is DFQATT, CDR2 SNEGSKA (reference sequence). The CDR3 region is CSAPGQGKNEQFF. The CDR3, as DNA: TGCAGTGCTCCGGGACAGGGGAAGAATGAGCAGTTCTTC.

In this sample, this clonotype turned up many times. The chain couples TRBV3-1 to TRBJ2-1, with a possible D match to TRBD2 (5 bases). CDR3 length equals 14 residues. V dropped 4 bases and J dropped 5 bases, with 12 bases sitting between them. Germline CDR1 and CDR2: LGHDT and YNNKEL (reference sequence). This CDR3 reads CASSPGLRNNEQFF. The CDR3 DNA reads TGTGCCAGCAGCCCCGGACTCCGAAACAATGAGCAGTTCTTC.

This clonotype came up many times. The CDR3 nucleotides are TGTGCCAGCAGTTCCGGCCCTGGCTACGAGCAGTACTTC. This gives the protein CASSSGPGYEQYF. The chain combines TRBV28 with TRBJ2-7; D call uncertain. The CDR3 spans 13 residues. Germline CDR1 and CDR2: MDHEN and SYDVKM. Trimming pared 4 bases from V and 3 bases from J, leaving 10 bases between.

This clonotype was detected many times. The V gene is TRBV2, the J gene TRBJ1-1; 8 bases agree with TRBD1. This CDR3 is 14 amino acids long. Germline V gene lookup returns CDR1 SNHLY and CDR2 FYNNEI. V lost 6 bases, J lost 1 base, and 4 bases stayed unmatched. In DNA, the CDR3 is TGTGCCAGCAGGGAGGGGACAGGGAACACTGAAGCTTTCTTT. It codes for CASREGTGNTEAFF.

V gene TRBV2 combines with J gene TRBJ2-5; TRBD2 matches at 7 bases. This CDR3 region has 15 residues. Germline CDR1 SNHLY, CDR2 FYNNEI. With 7 bases clipped from V and 4 bases from J, the junction kept 12 bases outside the gene matches. Here the CDR3 DNA reads TGTGCCAGCACCGTCGAGCGGGGCTTTCGAGAGACCCAGTACTTC. Translated: CASTVERGFRETQYF.

This clonotype has at least ten counts. This chain connects TRBV5-5 to TRBJ2-3; no firm D call. The CDR3 loop spans 15 amino acids. CDR1 and CDR2 (germline): SGHKS, YYEKEE (reference sequence). The germline V and J ends were trimmed by 2 bases and 8 bases, with 18 bases remaining between them. The CDR3 DNA reads as TGTGCCAGCAGCTTTGGCCTTAGGGAAGTGGGTACGCAGTATTTT. Translated: CASSFGLREVGTQYF.

The rearrangement uses TRBV14 and TRBJ2-5, with 9 bases that match TRBD2. The CDR3 is made up of 15 amino acids. Germline V gene data show CDR1 as SGHDN and CDR2 as FVKESK. V lost 3 bases, J lost 2 bases, and 4 bases stayed unmatched. CDR3 DNA sequence: TGTGCCAGCAGCCAGACTAGCGGAGCGCAAGAGACCCAGTACTTC. Protein sequence: CASSQTSGAQETQYF. The full variable domain, completed using reference TRBV14 and TRBJ2-5, is EAGVTQFPSHSVIEKGQTVTLRCDPISGHDNLYWYRRVMGKEIKFLLHFVKESKQDESGMPNNRFLAERTGGTYSTLKVQPAELEDSGVYFCASSQTSGAQETQYFGPGTRLLVL.

The chain is built from TRBV9 and TRBJ2-3; D call uncertain. The CDR3 covers 17 residues. The ends were cut back, 3 bases at V and 1 base at J, with 18 bases in the middle. Per germline, CDR1 SGDLS and CDR2 YYNGEE. CDR3 in amino acids: CASSAKPRATRTDTQYF. DNA for the CDR3: TGTGCCAGCAGCGCCAAACCCCGCGCTACACGCACAGATACGCAGTATTTT.

This clonotype was counted ten times or more. This chain connects TRBV6-2 or TRBV6-3 to TRBJ1-1; possibly TRBD1 for D (5 bases). CDR1 and CDR2 from the germline V gene are MNHEY and SVGEGT. V was clipped by 4 bases and J by 0 bases, with 12 bases between them. The CDR3 has 15 amino acids. The CDR3, as DNA: TGTGCCAGCAGTTCCCCCGACAGACTGAACACTGAAGCTTTCTTT. It encodes CASSSPDRLNTEAFF.

This clonotype was counted many times. V gene TRBV11-2 combines with J gene TRBJ1-1; 7 bases align to TRBD1. CDR1 is SGHAT, CDR2 FQNNGV, per germline. V lost 0 bases to trimming and J lost 5 bases; unmatched junction nucleotides: 3. This CDR3 contains 14 residues. Here the CDR3 reads CASSLEPGGTEAFF. The DNA for the CDR3 is TGTGCCAGCAGCTTAGAACCAGGGGGGACTGAAGCTTTCTTT.

In its sample, this clonotype was seen many times. CDR3 in DNA: TGTGCCAGCAGTTCACTCACCAGACAACAAGAGACCCAGTACTTC. Amino acids: CASSSLTRQQETQYF. V usage is TRBV28 and J usage is TRBJ2-5; no reliable D call. This CDR3 spans 15 amino acids. The germline gives CDR1 MDHEN, CDR2 SYDVKM. Trimming took off 4 bases at V and 2 bases at J, with 14 bases between the two ends. Full variable domain (outside the CDR3, taken from reference TRBV28 and TRBJ2-5): DVKVTQSSRYLVKRTGEKVFLECVQDMDHENMFWYRQDPGLGLRLIYFSYDVKMKEKGDIPEGYSVSREKKERFSLILESASTNQTSMYLCASSSLTRQQETQYFGPGTRLLVL.